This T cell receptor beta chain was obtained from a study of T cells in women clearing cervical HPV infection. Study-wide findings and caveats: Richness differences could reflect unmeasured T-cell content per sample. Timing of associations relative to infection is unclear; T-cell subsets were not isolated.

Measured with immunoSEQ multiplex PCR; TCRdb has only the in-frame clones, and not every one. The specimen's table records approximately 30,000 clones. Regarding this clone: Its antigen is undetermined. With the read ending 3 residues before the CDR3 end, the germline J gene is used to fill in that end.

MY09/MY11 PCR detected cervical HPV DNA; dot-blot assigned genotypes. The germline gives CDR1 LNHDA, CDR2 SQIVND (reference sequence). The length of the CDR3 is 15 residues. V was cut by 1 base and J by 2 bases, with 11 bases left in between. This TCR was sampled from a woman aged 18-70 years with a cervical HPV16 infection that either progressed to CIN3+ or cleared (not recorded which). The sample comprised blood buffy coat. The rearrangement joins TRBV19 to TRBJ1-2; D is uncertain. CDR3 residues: CASSIGQRINYGYTF. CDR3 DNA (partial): TGTGCCAGTAGTATAGGACAAAGGATAAACTATGGC.